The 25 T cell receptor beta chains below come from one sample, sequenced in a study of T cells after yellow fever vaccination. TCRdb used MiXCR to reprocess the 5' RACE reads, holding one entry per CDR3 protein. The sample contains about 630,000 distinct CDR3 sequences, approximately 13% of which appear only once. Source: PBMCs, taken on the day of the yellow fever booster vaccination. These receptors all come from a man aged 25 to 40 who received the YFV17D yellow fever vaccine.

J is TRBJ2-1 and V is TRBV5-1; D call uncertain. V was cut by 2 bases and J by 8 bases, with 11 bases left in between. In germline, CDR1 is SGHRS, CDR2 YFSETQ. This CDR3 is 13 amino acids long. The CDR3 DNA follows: TGCGCCAGCAGCTTTAGGGCCGCGGATGAGCAGTTCTTC. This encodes CASSFRAADEQFF.

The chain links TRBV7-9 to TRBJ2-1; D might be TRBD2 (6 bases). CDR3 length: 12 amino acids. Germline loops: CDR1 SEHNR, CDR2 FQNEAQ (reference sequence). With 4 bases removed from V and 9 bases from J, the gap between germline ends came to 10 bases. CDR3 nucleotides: TGTGCCAGCAGCTCTCCGGGACTTGAGCAGTTCTTC. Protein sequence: CASSSPGLEQFF. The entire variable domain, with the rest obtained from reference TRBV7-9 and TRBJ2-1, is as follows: DTGVSQNPRHKITKRGQNVTFRCDPISEHNRLYWYRQTLGQGPEFLTYFQNEAQLEKSRLLSDRFSAERPKGSFSTLEIQRTEQGDSAMYLCASSSPGLEQFFGPGTRLTVL.

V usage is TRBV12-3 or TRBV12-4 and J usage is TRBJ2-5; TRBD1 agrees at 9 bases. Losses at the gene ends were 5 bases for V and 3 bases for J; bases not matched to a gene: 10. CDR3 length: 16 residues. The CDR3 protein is CASSPTGGKEEETQYF. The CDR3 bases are TGTGCCAGCAGTCCAACAGGGGGCAAGGAGGAAGAGACCCAGTACTTC.

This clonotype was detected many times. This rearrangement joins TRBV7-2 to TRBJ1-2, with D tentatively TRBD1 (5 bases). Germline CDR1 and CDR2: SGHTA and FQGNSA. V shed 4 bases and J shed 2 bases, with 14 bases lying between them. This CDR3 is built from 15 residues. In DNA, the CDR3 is TGTGCCAGCAGCTCAGCCGCTTCAGGGAACTATGGCTACACCTTC. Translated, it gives CASSSAASGNYGYTF.

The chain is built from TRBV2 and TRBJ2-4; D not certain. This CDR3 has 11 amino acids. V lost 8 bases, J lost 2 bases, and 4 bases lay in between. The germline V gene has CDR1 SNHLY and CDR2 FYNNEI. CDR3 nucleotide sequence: TGTGCCAGCTCATCCAAAAACATTCAGTACTTC. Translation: CASSSKNIQYF. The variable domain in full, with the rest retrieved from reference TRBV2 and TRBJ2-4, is EPEVTQTPSHQVTQMGQEVILRCVPISNHLYFYWYRQILGQKVEFLVSFYNNEISEKSEIFDDQFSVERPDGSNFTLKIRSTKLEDSAMYFCASSSKNIQYFGAGTRLSVL.

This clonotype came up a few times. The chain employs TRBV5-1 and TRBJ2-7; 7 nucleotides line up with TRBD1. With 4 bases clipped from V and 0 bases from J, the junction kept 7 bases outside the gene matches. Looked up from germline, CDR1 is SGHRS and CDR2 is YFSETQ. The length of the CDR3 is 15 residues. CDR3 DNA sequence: TGCGCCAGCAGCCCTTGGGACAGCAGCTCCTACGAGCAGTACTTC. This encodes CASSPWDSSSYEQYF.

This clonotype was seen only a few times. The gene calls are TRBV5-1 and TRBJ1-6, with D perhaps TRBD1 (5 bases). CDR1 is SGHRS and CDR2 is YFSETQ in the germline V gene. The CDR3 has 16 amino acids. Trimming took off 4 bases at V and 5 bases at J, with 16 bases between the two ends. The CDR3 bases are TGCGCCAGCAGCGCCAGACAGATTACGGATAATTCACCCCTCCACTTT. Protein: CASSARQITDNSPLHF.

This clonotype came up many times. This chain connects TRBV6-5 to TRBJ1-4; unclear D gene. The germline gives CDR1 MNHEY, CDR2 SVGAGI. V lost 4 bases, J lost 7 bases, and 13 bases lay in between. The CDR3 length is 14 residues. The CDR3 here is CASSSADGSEKLFF. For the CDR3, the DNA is TGTGCCAGCAGTTCCGCCGACGGGAGTGAAAAACTGTTTTTT.

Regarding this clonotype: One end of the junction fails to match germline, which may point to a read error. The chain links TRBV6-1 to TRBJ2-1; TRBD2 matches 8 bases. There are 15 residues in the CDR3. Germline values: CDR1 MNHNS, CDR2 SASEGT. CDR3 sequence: CASSKAGAAYNEQFF. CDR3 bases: TGTGCCAGCAGTAAAGCGGGAGCGGCCTACAATGAGCAGTTCTTC.

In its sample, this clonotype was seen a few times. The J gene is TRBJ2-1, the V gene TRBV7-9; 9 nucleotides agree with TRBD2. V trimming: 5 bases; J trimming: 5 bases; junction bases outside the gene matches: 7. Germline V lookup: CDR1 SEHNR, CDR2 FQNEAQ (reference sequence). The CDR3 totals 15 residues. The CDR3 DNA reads TGTGCCAGCAGCCCGACTAGCGGAAAAAACAATGAGCAGTTCTTC. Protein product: CASSPTSGKNNEQFF.

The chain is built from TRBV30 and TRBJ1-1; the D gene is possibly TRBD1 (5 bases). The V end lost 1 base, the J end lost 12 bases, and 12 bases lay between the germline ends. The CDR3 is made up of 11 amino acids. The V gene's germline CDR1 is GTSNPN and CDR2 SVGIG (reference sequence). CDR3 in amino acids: CAWSAGGPPFF. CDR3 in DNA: TGTGCCTGGAGTGCCGGGGGACCTCCTTTCTTT.

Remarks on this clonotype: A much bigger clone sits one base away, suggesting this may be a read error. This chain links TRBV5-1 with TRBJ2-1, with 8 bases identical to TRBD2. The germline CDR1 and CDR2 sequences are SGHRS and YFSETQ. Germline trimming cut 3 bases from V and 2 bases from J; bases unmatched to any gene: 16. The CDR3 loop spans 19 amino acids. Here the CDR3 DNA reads TGCGCCAGCAGCTCCAGAGCCAGCGGGAGCTCCGGGGCCTACAATGAGCAGTTCTTC. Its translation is CASSSRASGSSGAYNEQFF.

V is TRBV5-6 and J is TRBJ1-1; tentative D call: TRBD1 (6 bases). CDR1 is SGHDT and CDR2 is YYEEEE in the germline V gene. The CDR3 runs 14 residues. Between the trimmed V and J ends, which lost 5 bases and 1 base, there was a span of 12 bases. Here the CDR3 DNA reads TGTGCCAGCAGACCTGGAGGGGGGAACACTGAAGCTTTCTTT. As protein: CASRPGGGNTEAFF. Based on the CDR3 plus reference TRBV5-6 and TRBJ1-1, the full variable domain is DAGVTQSPTHLIKTRGQQVTLRCSPKSGHDTVSWYQQALGQGPQFIFQYYEEEERQRGNFPDRFSGHQFPNYSSELNVNALLLGDSALYLCASRPGGGNTEAFFGQGTRLTVV.

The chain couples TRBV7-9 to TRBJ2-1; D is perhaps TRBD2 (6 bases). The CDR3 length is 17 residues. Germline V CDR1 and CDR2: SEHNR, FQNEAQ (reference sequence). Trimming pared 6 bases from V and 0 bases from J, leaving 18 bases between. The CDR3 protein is CASRRRLVSSSYNEQFF. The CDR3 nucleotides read TGTGCCAGCAGACGCAGACTAGTCTCCAGCTCCTACAATGAGCAGTTCTTC.

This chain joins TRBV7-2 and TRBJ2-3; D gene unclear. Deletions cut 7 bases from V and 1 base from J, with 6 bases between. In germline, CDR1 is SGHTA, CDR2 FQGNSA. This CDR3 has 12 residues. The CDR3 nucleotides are TGTGCCAGCAAGCTGCGCACAGATACGCAGTATTTT. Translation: CASKLRTDTQYF.

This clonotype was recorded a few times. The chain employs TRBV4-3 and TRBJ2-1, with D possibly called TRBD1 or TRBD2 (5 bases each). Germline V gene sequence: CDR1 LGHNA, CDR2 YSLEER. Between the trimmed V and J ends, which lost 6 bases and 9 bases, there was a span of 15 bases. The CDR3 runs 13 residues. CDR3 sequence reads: CASSPGPPAEQFF. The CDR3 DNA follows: TGCGCCAGCAGTCCGGGACCCCCAGCTGAGCAGTTCTTC.

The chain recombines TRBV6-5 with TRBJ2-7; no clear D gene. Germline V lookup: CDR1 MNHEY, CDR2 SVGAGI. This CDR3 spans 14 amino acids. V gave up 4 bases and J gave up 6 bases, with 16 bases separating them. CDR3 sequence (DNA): TGTGCCAGCAGTTCTGGGCGGTCACTCCTCGAGCAGTACTTC. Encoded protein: CASSSGRSLLEQYF.

The CDR3 DNA sequence: TGTGCCAGCAGACCGAACCCAGGGACGCCTGAAGCTTTCTTT. Translating gives CASRPNPGTPEAFF. The chain is built from TRBV12-3 or TRBV12-4 and TRBJ1-1, with D possibly matching TRBD1 (5 bases). The length of the CDR3 is 14 residues. The V end lost 6 bases, the J end lost 6 bases, and 17 bases lay between the germline ends.

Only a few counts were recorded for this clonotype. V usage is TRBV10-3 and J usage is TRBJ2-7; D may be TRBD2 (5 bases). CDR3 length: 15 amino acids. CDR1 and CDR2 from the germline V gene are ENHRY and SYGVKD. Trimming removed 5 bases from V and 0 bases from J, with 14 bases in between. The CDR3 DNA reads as TGTGCCATCAGTACCAATACTGGGAGCTCCTACGAGCAGTACTTC. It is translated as CAISTNTGSSYEQYF.

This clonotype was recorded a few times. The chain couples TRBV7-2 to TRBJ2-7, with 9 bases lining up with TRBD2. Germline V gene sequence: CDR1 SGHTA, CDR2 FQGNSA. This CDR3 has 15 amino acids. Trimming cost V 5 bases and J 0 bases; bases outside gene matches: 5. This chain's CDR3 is CASSNGLASSYEQYF. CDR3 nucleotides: TGTGCCAGCAGCAATGGACTAGCGTCCTCCTACGAGCAGTACTTC.

The CDR3 sequence: CASSYVAGDETQYF. The CDR3 DNA is TGCGCCAGCAGCTATGTAGCGGGAGATGAGACCCAGTACTTC. The chain combines TRBV5-1 with TRBJ2-5; 9 nucleotides match TRBD2. Unmatched junction bases numbered 5, after V lost 3 bases and J lost 5 bases. Germline values: CDR1 SGHRS, CDR2 YFSETQ. The CDR3 sequence is 14 residues long.

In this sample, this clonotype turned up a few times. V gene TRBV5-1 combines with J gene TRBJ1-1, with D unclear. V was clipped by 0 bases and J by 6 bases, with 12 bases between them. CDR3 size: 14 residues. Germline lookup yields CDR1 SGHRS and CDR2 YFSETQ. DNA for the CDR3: TGCGCCAGCAGCTTGGGGTCCCCGCGGGCTGAAGCTTTCTTT. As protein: CASSLGSPRAEAFF.

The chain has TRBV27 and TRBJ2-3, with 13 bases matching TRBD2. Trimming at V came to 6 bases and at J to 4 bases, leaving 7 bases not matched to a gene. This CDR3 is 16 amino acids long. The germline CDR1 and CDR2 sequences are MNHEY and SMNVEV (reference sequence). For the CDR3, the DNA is TGTGCCAGCAGCGTCGGACTAGCGGGAGTCGCAGATACGCAGTATTTT. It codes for CASSVGLAGVADTQYF.

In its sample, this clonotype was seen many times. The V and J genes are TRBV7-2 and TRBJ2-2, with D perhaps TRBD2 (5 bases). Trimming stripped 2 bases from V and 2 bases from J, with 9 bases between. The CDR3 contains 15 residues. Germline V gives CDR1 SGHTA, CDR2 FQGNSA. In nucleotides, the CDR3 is TGTGCCAGCAGCTTAAATAGCGTAAACACCGGGGAGCTGTTTTTT. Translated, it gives CASSLNSVNTGELFF.

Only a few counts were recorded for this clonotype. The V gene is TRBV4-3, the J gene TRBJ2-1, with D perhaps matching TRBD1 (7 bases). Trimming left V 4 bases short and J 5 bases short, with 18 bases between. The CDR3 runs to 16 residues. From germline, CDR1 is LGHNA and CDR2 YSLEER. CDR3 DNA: TGCGCCAGCAGCCCCAGGGGGGTACCCTTAAACAATGAGCAGTTCTTC. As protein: CASSPRGVPLNNEQFF.